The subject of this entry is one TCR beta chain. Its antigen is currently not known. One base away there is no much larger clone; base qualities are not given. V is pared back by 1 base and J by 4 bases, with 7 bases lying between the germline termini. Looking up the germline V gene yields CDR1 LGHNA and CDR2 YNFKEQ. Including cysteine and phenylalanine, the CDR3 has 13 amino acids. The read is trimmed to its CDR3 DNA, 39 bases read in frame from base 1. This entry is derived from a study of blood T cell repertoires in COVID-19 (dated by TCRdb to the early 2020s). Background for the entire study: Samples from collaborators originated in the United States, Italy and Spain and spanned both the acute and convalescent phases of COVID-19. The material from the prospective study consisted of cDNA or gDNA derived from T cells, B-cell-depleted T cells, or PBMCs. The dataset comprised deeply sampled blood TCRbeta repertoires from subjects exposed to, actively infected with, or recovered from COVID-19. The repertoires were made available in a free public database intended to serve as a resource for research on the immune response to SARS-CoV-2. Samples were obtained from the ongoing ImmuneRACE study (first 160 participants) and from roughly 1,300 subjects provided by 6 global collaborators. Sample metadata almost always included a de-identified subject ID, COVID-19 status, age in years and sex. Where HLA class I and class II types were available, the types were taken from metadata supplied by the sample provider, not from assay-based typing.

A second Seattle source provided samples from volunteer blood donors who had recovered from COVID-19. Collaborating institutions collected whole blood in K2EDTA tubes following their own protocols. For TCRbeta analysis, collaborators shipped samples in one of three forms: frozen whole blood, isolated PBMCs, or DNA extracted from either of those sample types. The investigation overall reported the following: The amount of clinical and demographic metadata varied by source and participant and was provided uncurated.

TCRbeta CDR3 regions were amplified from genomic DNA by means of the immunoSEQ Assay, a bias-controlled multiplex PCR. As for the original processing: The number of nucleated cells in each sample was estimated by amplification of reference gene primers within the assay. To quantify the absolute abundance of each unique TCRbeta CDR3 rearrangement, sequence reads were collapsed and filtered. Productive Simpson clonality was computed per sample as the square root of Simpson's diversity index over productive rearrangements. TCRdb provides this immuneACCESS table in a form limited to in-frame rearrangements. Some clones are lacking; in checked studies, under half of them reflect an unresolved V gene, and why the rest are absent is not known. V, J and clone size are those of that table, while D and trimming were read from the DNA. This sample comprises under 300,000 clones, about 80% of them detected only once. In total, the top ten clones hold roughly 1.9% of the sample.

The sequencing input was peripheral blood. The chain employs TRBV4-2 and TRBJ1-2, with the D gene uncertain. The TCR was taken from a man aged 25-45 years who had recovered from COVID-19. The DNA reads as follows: TGTGCCAGCAGCCAAGCAGACTTCTATGGCTACACCTTC. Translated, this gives CASSQADFYGYTF.